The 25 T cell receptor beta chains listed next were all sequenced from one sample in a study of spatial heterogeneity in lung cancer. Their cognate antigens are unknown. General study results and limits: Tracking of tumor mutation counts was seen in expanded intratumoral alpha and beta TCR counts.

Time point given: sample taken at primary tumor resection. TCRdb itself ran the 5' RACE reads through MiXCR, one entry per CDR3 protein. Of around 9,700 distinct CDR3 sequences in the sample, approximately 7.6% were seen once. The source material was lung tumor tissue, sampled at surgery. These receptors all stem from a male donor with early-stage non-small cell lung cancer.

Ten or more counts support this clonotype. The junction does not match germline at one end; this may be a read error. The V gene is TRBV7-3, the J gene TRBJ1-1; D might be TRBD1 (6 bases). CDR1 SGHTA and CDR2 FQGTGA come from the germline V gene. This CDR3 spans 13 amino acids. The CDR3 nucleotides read TGTGCCAGCAGCTTATCAGGGGCCGATGGGTTCGACTTT. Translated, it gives CASSLSGADGFDF.

CDR3 sequence: CASTGQGATNEKLFF. CDR3 coding DNA: TGTGCCAGCACGGGACAGGGCGCAACTAATGAAAAACTGTTTTTT. The rearrangement links TRBV18 to TRBJ1-4; 9 bases align to TRBD1. The germline gives CDR1 KGHSH, CDR2 LQKENI. J gave up 0 bases and V 8 bases, and 4 bases lay outside the gene matches. The CDR3 totals 15 residues.

The CDR3 nucleotides are TGTGCCAGCAGCCCCAGAAGCCTCTGGGCCCTCCACTTT. It is translated as CASSPRSLWALHF. The genes are TRBV3-1 and TRBJ1-6; D unclear. V dropped 4 bases and J dropped 14 bases, with 15 bases sitting between them. The CDR3 runs to 13 residues. The germline gives CDR1 LGHDT, CDR2 YNNKEL (reference sequence).

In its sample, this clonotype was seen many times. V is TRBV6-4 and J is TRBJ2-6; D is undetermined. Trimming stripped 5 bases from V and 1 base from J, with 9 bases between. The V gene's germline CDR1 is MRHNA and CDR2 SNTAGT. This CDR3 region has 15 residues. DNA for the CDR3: TGTGCCAGCAGTCCTATTCATTCTGGGGCCAACGTCCTGACTTTC. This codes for CASSPIHSGANVLTF.

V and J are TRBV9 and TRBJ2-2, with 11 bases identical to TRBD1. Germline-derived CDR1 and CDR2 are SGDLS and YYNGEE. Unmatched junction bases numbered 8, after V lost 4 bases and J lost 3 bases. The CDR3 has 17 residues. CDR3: CASSPLRTGGDTGELFF. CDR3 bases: TGTGCCAGCAGCCCTCTAAGGACAGGGGGCGACACCGGGGAGCTGTTTTTT.

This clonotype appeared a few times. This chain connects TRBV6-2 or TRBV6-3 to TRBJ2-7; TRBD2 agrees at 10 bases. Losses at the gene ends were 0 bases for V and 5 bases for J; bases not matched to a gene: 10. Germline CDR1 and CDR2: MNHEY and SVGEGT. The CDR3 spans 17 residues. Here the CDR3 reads CASSYSNRRLAGDEQYF. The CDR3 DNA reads TGTGCCAGCAGTTACTCGAATAGGAGGCTAGCGGGAGACGAGCAGTACTTC.

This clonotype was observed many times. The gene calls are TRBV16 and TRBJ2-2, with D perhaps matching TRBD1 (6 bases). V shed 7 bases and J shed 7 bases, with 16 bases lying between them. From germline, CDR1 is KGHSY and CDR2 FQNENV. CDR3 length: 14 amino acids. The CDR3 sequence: CASNIQGSDGELFF. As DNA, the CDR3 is TGTGCCAGCAACATTCAGGGGTCCGACGGGGAGCTGTTTTTT.

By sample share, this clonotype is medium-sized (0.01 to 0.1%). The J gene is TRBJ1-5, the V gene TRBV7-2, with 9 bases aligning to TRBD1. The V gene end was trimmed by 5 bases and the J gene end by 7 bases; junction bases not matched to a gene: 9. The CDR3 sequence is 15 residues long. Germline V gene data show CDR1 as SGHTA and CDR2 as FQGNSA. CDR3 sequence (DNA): TGTGCCAGCAGCCCTCACGGGACAGGGTTCCAGCCCCAGCATTTT. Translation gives CASSPHGTGFQPQHF. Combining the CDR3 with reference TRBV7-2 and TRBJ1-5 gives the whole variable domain GAGVSQSPSNKVTEKGKDVELRCDPISGHTALYWYRQSLGQGLEFLIYFQGNSAPDKSGLPSDRFSAERTGGSVSTLTIQRTQQEDSAVYLCASSPHGTGFQPQHFGDGTRLSIL.

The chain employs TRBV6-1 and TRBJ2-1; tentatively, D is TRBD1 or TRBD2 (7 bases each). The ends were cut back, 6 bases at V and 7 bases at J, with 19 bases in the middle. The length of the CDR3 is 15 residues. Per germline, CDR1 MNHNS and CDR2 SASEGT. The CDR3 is CASSLQGGSGNEQFF. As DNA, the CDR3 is TGTGCCAGCAGCCTCCAGGGGGGTAGCGGGAATGAGCAGTTCTTC.

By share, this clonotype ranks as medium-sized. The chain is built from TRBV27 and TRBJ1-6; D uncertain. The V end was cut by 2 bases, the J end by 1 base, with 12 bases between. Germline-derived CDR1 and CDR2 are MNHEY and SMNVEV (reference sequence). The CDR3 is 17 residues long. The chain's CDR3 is CASSLRRGESYNSPLHF. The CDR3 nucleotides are TGTGCCAGCAGTTTAAGGCGGGGTGAGTCCTATAATTCACCCCTCCACTTT.

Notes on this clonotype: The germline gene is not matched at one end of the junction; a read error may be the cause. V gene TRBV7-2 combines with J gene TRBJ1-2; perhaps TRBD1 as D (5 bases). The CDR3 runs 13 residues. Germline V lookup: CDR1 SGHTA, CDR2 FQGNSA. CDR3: CACSRENFYGYTF. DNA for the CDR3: TGTGCCTGCAGCAGGGAAAACTTCTATGGCTACACCTTC.

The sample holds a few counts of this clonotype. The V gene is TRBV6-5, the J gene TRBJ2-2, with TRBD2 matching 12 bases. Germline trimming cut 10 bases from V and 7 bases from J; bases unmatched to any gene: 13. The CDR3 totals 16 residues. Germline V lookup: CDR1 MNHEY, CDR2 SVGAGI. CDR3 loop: CATRGRLAGVGGELFF. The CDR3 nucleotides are TGTGCCACCAGGGGCCGACTAGCGGGGGTTGGCGGGGAGCTGTTTTTT.

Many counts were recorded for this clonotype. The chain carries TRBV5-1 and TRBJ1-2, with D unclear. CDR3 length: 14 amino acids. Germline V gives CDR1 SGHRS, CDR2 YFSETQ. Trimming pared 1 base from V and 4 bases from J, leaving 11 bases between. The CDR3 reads CASSLPESFYGYTF. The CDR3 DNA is TGCGCCAGCAGCTTGCCAGAGTCCTTCTATGGCTACACCTTC.

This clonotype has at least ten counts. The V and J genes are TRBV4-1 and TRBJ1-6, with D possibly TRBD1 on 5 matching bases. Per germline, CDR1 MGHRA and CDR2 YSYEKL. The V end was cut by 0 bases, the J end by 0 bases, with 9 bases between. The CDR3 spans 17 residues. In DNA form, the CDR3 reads TGCGCCAGCAGCCAAGATTGGGGGAGCTCCTATAATTCACCCCTCCACTTT. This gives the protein CASSQDWGSSYNSPLHF.

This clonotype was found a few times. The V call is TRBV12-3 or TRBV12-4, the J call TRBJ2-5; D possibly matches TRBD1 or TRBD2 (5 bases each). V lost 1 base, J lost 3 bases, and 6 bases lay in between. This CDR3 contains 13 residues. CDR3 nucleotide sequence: TGTGCCAGCAGTTTAGGGGGGAAAGAGACCCAGTACTTC. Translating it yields CASSLGGKETQYF.

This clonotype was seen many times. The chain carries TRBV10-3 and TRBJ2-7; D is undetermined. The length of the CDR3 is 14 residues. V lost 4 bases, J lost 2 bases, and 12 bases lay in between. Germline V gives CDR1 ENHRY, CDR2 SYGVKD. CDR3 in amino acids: CAISGAGNPYEQYF. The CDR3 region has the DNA TGTGCCATCAGTGGGGCCGGAAACCCCTACGAGCAGTACTTC.

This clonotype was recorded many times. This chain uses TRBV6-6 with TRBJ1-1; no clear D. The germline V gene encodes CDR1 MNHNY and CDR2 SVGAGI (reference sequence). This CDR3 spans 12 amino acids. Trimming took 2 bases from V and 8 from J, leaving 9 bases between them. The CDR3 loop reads CASSYPGGEAFF. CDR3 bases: TGTGCCAGCAGTTACCCCGGAGGGGAAGCTTTCTTT.

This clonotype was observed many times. Here the CDR3 reads CASSEDTFSEQYF. The CDR3 nucleotides read TGTGCCAGCAGTGAAGACACGTTCAGCGAGCAGTACTTC. The V gene is TRBV6-1, the J gene TRBJ2-7, with no clear D. The germline gives CDR1 MNHNS, CDR2 SASEGT. This CDR3 is built from 13 residues. Trimming pared 1 base from V and 6 bases from J, leaving 10 bases between.

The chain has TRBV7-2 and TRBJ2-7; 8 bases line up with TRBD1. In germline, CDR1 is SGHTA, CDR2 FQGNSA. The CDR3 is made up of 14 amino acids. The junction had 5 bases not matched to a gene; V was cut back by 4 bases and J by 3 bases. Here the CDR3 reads CASSSGTGYYEQYF. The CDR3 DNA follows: TGTGCCAGCAGCTCCGGGACAGGATACTACGAGCAGTACTTC.

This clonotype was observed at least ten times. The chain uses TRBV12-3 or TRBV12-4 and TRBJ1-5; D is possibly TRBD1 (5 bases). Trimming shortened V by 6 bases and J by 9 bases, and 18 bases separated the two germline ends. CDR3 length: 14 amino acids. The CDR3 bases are TGTGCCAGCAGCTCCTCACAGGTTCAGAGGCCCCAGCATTTT. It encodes CASSSSQVQRPQHF.

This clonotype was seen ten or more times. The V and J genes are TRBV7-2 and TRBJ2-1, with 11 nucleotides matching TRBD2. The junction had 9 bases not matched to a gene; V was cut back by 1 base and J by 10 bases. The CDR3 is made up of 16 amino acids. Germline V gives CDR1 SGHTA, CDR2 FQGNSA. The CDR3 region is CASSLVRLAGGPEQFF. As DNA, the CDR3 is TGTGCCAGCAGCTTAGTAAGATTAGCGGGAGGGCCGGAGCAGTTCTTC.

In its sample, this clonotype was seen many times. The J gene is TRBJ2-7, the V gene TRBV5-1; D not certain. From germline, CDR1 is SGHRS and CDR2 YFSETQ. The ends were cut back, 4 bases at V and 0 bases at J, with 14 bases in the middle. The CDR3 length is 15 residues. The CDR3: CASSPIDGSSYEQYF. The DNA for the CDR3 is TGCGCCAGCAGCCCAATCGACGGAAGCTCCTACGAGCAGTACTTC.

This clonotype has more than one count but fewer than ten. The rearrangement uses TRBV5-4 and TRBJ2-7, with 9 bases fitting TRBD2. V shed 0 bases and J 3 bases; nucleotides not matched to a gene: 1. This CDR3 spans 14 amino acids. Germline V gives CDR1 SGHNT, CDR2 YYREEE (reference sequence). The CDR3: CASSLGLADYEQYF. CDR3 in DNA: TGTGCCAGCAGCTTGGGACTAGCGGACTACGAGCAGTACTTC. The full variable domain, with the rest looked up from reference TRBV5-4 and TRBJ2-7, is ETGVTQSPTHLIKTRGQQVTLRCSSQSGHNTVSWYQQALGQGPQFIFQYYREEENGRGNFPPRFSGLQFPNYSSELNVNALELDDSALYLCASSLGLADYEQYFGPGTRLTVT.

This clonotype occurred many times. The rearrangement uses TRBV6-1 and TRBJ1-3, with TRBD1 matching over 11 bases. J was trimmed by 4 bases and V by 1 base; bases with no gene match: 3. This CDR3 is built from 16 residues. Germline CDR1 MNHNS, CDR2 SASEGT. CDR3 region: CASSEVGQGAGNTIYF. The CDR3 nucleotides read TGTGCCAGCAGTGAAGTAGGACAGGGGGCCGGAAACACCATATATTTT.

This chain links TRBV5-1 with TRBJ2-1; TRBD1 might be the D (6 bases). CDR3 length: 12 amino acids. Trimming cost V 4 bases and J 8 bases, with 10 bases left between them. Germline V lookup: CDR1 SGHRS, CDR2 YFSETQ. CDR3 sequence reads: CASSRDTHEQFF. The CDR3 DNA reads TGCGCCAGCAGCCGGGACACGCATGAGCAGTTCTTC.